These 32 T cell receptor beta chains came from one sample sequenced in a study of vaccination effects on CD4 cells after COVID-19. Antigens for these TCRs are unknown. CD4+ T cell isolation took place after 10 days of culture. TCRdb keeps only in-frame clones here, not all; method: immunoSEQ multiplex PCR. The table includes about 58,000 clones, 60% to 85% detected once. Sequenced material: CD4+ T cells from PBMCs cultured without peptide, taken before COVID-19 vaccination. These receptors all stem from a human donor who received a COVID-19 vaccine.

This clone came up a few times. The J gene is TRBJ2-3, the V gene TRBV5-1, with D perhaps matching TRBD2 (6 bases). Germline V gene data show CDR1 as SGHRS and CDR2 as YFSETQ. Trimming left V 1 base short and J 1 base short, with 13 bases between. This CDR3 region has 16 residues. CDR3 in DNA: TGCGCCAGCAGCTTGATTGAGGGACTGGGCACAGATACGCAGTATTTT. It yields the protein CASSLIEGLGTDTQYF.

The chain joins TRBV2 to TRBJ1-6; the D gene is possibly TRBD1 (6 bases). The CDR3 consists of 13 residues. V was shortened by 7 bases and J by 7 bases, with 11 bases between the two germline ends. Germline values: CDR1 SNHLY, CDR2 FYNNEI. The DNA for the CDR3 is TGTGCCAGCAACAGGGACCAAAATTCACCCCTCCACTTT. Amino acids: CASNRDQNSPLHF.

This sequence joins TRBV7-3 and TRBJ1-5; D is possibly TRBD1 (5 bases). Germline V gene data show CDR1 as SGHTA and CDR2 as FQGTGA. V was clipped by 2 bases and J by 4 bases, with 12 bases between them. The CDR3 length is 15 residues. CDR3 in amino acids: CASSLGQGPNQPQHF. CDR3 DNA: TGTGCCAGCAGCTTAGGCCAGGGACCTAATCAGCCCCAGCATTTT.

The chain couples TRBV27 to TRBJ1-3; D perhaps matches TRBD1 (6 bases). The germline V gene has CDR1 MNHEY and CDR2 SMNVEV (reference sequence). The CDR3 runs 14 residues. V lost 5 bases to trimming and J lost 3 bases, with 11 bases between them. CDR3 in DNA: TGTGCCAGCAGTCCCAGGGGAGGTGGAAACACCATATATTTT. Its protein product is CASSPRGGGNTIYF.

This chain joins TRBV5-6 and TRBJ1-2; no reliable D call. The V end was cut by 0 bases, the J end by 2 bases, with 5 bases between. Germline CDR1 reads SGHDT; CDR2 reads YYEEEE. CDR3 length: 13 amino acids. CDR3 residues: CASSLAGNYGYTF. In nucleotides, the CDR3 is TGTGCCAGCAGCTTGGCCGGAAACTATGGCTACACCTTC.

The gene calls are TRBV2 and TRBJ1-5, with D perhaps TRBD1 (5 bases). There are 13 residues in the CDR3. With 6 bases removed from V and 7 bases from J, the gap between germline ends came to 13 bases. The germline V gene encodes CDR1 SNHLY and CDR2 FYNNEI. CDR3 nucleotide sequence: TGTGCCAGCAGCTCGGAGGGGCGGCAGCCCCAGCATTTT. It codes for CASSSEGRQPQHF.

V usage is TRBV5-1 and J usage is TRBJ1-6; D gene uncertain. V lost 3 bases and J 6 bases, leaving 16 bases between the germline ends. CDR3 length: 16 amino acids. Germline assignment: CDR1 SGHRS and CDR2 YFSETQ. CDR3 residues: CASSSPAGDPNSPLHF. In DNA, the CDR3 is TGCGCCAGCAGCTCCCCAGCAGGCGACCCTAATTCACCCCTCCACTTT. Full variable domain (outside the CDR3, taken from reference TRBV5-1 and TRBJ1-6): KAGVTQTPRYLIKTRGQQVTLSCSPISGHRSVSWYQQTPGQGLQFLFEYFSETQRNKGNFPGRFSGRQFSNSRSEMNVSTLELGDSALYLCASSSPAGDPNSPLHFGNGTRLTVT.

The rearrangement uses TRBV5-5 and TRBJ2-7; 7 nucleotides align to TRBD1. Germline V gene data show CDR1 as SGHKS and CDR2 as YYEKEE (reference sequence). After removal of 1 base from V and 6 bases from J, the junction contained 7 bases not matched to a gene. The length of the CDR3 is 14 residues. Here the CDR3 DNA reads TGTGCCAGCAGCTTGAGAGGGGGCCCGTTCGAGCAGTACGTC. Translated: CASSLRGGPFEQYV.

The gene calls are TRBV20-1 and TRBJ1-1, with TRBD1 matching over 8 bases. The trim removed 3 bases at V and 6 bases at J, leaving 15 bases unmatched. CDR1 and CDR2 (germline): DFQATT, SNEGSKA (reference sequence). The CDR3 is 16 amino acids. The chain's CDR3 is CSASSPIGQGSPEAFF. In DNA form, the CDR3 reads TGCAGTGCTAGTAGCCCCATTGGACAGGGTAGTCCTGAAGCTTTCTTT.

The CDR3 DNA reads TGTGCCAGCAGCCGTTCGAACCTCGGGGAGCTGTTTTTT. This sequence encodes CASSRSNLGELFF. This chain links TRBV7-2 with TRBJ2-2; D ambiguous. Germline V gene sequence: CDR1 SGHTA, CDR2 FQGNSA. The CDR3 runs 13 residues. The germline V and J ends were trimmed by 5 bases and 7 bases, with 11 bases remaining between them.

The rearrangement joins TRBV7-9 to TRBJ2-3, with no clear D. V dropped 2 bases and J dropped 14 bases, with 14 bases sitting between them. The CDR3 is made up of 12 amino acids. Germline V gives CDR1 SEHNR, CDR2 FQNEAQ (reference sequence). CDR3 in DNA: TGTGCCAGCAGCTTATCTAGGAACTCTCTGTATTTT. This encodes CASSLSRNSLYF.

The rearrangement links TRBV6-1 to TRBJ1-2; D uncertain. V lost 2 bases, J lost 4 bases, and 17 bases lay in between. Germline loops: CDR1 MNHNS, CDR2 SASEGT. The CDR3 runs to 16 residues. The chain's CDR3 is CASSEKVAGLSYGYTF. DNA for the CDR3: TGTGCCAGCAGTGAAAAGGTGGCAGGACTTTCCTATGGCTACACCTTC.

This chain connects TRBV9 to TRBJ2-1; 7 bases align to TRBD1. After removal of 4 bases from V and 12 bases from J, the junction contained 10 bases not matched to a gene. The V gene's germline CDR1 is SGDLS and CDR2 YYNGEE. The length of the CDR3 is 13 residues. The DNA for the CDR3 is TGTGCCAGCAGCACCCCCGGACAGGTCAGGCAGTTCTTC. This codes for CASSTPGQVRQFF.

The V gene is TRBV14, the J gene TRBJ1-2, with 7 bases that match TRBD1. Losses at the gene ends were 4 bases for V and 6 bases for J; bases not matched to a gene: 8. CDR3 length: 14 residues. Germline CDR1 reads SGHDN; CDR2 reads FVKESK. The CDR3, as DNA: TGTGCCAGCAGCCCAGGGGGGGGCAGGCATGGCTACACCTTC. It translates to CASSPGGGRHGYTF. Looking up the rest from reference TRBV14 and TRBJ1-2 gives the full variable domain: EAGVTQFPSHSVIEKGQTVTLRCDPISGHDNLYWYRRVMGKEIKFLLHFVKESKQDESGMPNNRFLAERTGGTYSTLKVQPAELEDSGVYFCASSPGGGRHGYTFGSGTRLTVV.

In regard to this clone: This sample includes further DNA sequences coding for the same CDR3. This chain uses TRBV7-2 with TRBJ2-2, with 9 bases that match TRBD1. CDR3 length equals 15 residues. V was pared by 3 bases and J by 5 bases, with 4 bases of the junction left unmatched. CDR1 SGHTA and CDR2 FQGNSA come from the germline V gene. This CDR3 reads CASSFDRGWTGELFF. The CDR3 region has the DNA TGTGCCAGCAGCTTTGACAGGGGGTGGACCGGGGAGCTGTTTTTT.

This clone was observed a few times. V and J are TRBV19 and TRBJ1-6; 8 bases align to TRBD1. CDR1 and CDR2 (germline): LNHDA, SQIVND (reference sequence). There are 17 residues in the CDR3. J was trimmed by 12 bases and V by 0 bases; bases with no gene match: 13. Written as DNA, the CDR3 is TGTGCCAGTAGTATAGACGGGACAGGCCTAGGGATGGGACCCCTCCACTTT. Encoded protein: CASSIDGTGLGMGPLHF. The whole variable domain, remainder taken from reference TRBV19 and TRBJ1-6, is DGGITQSPKYLFRKEGQNVTLSCEQNLNHDAMYWYRQDPGQGLRLIYYSQIVNDFQKGDIAEGYSVSREKKESFPLTVTSAQKNPTAFYLCASSIDGTGLGMGPLHFGNGTRLTVT.

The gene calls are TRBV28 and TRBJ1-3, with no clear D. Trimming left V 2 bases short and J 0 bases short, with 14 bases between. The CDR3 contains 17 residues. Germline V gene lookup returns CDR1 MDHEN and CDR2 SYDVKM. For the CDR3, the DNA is TGTGCCAGCAGTTTACAGCCATCCCTGAGCTCTGGAAACACCATATATTTT. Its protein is CASSLQPSLSSGNTIYF. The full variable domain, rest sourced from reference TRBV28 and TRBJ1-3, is DVKVTQSSRYLVKRTGEKVFLECVQDMDHENMFWYRQDPGLGLRLIYFSYDVKMKEKGDIPEGYSVSREKKERFSLILESASTNQTSMYLCASSLQPSLSSGNTIYFGEGSWLTVV.

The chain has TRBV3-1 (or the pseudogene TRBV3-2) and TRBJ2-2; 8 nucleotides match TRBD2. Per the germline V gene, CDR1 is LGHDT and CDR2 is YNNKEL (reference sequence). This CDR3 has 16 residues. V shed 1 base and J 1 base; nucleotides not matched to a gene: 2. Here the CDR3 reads CASSQGLAGNTGELFF. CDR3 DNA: TGTGCCAGCAGCCAAGGCCTAGCGGGGAACACCGGGGAGCTGTTTTTT.

In DNA form, the CDR3 reads TGTGCCAGCAGCTTTAGGGGGGACCTCCAGGAGACCCAGTACTTC. Translated, it gives CASSFRGDLQETQYF. This chain links TRBV7-3 with TRBJ2-5; D possibly uses TRBD1 or TRBD2 (6 bases each). V dropped 3 bases and J dropped 5 bases, with 16 bases sitting between them. CDR1 is SGHTA and CDR2 is FQGTGA in the germline V gene. The CDR3 is 15 amino acids.

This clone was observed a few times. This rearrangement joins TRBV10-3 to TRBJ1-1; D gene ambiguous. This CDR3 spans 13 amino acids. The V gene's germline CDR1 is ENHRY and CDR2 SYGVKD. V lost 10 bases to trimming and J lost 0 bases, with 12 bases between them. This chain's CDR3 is CATKDNLNTEAFF. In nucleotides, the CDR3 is TGTGCCACCAAAGACAATCTGAACACTGAAGCTTTCTTT.

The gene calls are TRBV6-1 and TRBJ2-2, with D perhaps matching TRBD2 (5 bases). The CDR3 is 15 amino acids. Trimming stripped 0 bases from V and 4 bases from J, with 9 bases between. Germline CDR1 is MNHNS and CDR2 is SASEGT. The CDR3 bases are TGTGCCAGCAGTGAAGCGCGGGTGTCCACCGGGGAGCTGTTTTTT. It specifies CASSEARVSTGELFF.

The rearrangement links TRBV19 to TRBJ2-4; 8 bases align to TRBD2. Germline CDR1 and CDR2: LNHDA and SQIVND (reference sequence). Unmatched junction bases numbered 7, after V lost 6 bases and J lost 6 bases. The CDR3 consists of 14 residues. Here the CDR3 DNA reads TGTGCCAGTAGCAAACGGGGGGGTGGAAACATTCAGTACTTC. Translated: CASSKRGGGNIQYF. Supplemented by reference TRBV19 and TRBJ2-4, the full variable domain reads DGGITQSPKYLFRKEGQNVTLSCEQNLNHDAMYWYRQDPGQGLRLIYYSQIVNDFQKGDIAEGYSVSREKKESFPLTVTSAQKNPTAFYLCASSKRGGGNIQYFGAGTRLSVL.

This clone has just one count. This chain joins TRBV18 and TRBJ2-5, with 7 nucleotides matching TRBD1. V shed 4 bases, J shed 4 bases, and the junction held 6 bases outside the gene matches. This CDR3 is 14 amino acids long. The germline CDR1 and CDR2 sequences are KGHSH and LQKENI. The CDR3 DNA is TGTGCCAGCTCACACACAGGGGCAGGAGAGACCCAGTACTTC. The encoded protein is CASSHTGAGETQYF.

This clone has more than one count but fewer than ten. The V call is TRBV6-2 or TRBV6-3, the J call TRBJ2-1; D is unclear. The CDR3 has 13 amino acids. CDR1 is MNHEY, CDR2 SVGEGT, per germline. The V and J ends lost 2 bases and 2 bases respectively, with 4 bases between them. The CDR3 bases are TGTGCCAGCAGTTACCAAACCTACAATGAGCAGTTCTTC. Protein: CASSYQTYNEQFF.

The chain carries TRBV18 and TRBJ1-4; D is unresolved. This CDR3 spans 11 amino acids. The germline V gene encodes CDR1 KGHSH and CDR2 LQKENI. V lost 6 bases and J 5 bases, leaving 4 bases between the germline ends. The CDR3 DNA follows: TGTGCCAGCTCCCAAAATGAAAAACTGTTTTTT. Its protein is CASSQNEKLFF. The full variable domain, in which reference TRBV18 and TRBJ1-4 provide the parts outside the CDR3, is NAGVMQNPRHLVRRRGQEARLRCSPMKGHSHVYWYRQLPEEGLKFMVYLQKENIIDESGMPKERFSAEFPKEGPSILRIQQVVRGDSAAYFCASSQNEKLFFGSGTQLSVL.

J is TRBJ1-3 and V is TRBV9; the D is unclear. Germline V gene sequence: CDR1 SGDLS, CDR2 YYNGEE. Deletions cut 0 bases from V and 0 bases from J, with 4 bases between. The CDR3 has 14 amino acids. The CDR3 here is CASSVELSGNTIYF. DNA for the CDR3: TGTGCCAGCAGCGTAGAGCTCTCTGGAAACACCATATATTTT.

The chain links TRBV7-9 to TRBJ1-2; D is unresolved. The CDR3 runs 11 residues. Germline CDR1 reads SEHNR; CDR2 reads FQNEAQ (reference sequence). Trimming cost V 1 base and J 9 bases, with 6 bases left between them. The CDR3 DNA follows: TGTGCCAGCAGCTTAGGGGAACGCTACACCTTC. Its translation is CASSLGERYTF.

CDR3 loop: CASMLQGTAGNTIYF. CDR3 DNA: TGTGCCAGTATGTTACAGGGGACGGCGGGAAACACCATATATTTT. V and J are TRBV19 and TRBJ1-3, with TRBD1 identical over 7 bases. V shed 7 bases, J shed 4 bases, and the junction held 10 bases outside the gene matches. The CDR3 covers 15 residues. The germline gives CDR1 LNHDA, CDR2 SQIVND (reference sequence). The full variable domain, its missing parts supplied by reference TRBV19 and TRBJ1-3, is DGGITQSPKYLFRKEGQNVTLSCEQNLNHDAMYWYRQDPGQGLRLIYYSQIVNDFQKGDIAEGYSVSREKKESFPLTVTSAQKNPTAFYLCASMLQGTAGNTIYFGEGSWLTVV.

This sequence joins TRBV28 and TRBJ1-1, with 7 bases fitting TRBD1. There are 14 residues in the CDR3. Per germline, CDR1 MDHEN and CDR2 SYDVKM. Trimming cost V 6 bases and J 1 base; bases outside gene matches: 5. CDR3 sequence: CASRGNRGNTEAFF. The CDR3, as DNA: TGTGCCAGCAGGGGGAACAGGGGGAACACTGAAGCTTTCTTT. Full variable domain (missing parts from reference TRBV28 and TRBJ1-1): DVKVTQSSRYLVKRTGEKVFLECVQDMDHENMFWYRQDPGLGLRLIYFSYDVKMKEKGDIPEGYSVSREKKERFSLILESASTNQTSMYLCASRGNRGNTEAFFGQGTRLTVV.

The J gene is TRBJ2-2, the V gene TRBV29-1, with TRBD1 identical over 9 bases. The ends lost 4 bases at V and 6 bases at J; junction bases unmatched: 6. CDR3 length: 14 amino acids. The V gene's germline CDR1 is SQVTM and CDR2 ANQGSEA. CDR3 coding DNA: TGCAGCGTTGTCCGGACAGGGGCGTCCGGGGAGCTGTTTTTT. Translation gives CSVVRTGASGELFF.

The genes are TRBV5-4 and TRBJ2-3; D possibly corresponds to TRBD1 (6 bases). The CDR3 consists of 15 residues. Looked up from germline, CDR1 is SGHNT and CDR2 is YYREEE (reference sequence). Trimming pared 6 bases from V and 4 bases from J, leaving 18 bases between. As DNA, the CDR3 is TGTGCCAGCACGGCGACAGGTTACAGTGCAGATACGCAGTATTTT. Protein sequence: CASTATGYSADTQYF. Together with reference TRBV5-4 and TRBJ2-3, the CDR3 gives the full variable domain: ETGVTQSPTHLIKTRGQQVTLRCSSQSGHNTVSWYQQALGQGPQFIFQYYREEENGRGNFPPRFSGLQFPNYSSELNVNALELDDSALYLCASTATGYSADTQYFGPGTRLTVL.

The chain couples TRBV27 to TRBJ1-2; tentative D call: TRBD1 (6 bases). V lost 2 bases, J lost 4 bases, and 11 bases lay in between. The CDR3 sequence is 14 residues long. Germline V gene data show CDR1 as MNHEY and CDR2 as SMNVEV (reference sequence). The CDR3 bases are TGTGCCAGCAGTTTAAACAGGGAGATCTATGGCTACACCTTC. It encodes CASSLNREIYGYTF.